This record looks at one T cell receptor (beta chain) sequence and its context. The data were produced by immunoSEQ multiplex PCR, yet TCRdb's version contains in-frame clones alone and is incomplete. This repertoire shows 200,000 or so clones, 65% to 85% found once; its top ten account for less than 2.5%. The entry originates in a study of blood T cell repertoires in COVID-19. In the study overall: COVID-19 samples collected from the United States, Italy and Spain covered acute and convalescent phases.

Germline CDR1 is SQVTM and CDR2 is ANQGSEA. V was clipped by 6 bases and J by 7 bases, with 15 bases between them. The CDR3 is made up of 12 amino acids. V is TRBV29-1 and J is TRBJ1-2, with D perhaps TRBD1 (6 bases). Sequencing was carried out using peripheral blood. This clonotype was obtained from a woman aged 60-75 years with acute or convalescent COVID-19. In DNA form, the CDR3 reads TGCAGCGTGACACAGGGTTTTGGTGGCTACACCTTC. This codes for CSVTQGFGGYTF.